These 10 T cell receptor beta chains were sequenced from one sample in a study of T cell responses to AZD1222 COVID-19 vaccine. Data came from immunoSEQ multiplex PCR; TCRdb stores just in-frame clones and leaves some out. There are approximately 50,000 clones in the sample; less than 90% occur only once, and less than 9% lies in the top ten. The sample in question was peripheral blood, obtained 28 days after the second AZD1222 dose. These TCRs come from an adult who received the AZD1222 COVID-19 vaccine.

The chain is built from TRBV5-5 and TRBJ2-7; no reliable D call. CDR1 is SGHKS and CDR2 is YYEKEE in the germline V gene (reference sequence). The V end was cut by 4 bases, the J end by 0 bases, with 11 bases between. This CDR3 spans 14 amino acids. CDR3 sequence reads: CASSQDWASYEQYF. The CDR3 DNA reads TGTGCCAGCAGCCAAGACTGGGCCTCCTACGAGCAGTACTTC.

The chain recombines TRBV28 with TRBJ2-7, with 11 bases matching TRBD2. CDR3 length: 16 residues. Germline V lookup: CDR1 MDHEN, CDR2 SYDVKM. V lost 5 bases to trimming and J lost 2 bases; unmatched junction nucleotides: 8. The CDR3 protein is CASSTSGTSGAYEQYF. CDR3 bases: TGTGCCAGCAGTACCTCCGGGACTAGCGGCGCCTACGAGCAGTACTTC.

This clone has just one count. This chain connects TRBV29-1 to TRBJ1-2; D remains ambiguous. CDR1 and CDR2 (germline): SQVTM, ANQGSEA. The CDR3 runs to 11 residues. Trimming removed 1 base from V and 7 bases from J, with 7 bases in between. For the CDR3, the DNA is TGCAGCGTTGAAGGGCCCGTTGGCTACACCTTC. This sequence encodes CSVEGPVGYTF.

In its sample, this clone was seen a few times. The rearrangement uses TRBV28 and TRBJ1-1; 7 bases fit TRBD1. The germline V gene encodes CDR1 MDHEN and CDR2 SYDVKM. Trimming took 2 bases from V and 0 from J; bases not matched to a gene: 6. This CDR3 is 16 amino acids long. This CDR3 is CASSLRQGSMNTEAFF. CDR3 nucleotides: TGTGCCAGCAGTTTAAGACAGGGCTCTATGAACACTGAAGCTTTCTTT.

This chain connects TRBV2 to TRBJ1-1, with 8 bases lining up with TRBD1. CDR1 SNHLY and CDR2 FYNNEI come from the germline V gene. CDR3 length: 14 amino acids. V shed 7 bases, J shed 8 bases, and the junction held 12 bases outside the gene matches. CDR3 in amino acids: CASKEGQAEGEAFF. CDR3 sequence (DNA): TGTGCCAGCAAGGAGGGACAGGCGGAGGGAGAAGCTTTCTTT.

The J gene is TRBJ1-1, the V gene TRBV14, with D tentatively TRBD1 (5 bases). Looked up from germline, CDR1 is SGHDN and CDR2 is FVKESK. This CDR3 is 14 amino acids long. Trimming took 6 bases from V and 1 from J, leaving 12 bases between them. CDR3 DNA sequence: TGTGCCAGCAGTTCACAGGCGGGGAACACTGAAGCTTTCTTT. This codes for CASSSQAGNTEAFF.

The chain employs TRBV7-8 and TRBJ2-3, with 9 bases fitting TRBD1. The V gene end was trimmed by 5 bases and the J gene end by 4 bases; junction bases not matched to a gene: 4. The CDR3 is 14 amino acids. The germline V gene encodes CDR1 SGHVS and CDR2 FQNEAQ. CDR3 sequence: CASSPGTGSDTQYF. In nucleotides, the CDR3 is TGTGCCAGCAGCCCCGGGACAGGGTCAGATACGCAGTATTTT.

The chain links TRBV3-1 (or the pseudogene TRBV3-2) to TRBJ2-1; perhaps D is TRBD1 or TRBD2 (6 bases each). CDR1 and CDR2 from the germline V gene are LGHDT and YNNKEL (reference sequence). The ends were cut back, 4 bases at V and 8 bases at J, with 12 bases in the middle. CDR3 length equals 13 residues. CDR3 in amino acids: CASSPHGGDEQFF. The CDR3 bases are TGTGCCAGCAGCCCTCACGGGGGCGATGAGCAGTTCTTC.

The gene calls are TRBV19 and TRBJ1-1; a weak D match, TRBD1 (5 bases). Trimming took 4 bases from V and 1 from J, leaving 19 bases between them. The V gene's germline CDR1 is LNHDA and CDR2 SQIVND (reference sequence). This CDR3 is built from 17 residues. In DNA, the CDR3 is TGTGCCAGTAGTAAATTGACAGTTCGAATGCCGAACACTGAAGCTTTCTTT. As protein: CASSKLTVRMPNTEAFF.

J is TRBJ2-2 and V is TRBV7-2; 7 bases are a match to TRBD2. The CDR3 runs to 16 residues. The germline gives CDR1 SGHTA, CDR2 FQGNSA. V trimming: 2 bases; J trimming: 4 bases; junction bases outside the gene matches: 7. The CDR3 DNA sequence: TGTGCCAGCAGCTTATTCGGATCGGGGGGCACCGGGGAGCTGTTTTTT. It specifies CASSLFGSGGTGELFF.